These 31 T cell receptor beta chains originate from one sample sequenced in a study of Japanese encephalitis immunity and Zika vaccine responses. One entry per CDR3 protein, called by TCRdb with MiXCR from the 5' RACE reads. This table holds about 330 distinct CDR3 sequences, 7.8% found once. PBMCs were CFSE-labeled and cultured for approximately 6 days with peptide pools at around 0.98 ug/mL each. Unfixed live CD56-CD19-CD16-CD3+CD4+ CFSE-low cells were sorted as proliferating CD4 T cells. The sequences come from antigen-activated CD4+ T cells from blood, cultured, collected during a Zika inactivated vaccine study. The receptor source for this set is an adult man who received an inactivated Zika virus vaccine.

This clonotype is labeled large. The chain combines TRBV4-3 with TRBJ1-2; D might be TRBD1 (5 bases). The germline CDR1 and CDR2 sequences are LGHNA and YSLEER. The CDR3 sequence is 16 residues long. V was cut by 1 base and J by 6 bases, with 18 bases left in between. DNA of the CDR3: TGCGCCAGCAGCCAAGTAGGCGGTAGGGACTTAGATGGCTACACCTTC. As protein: CASSQVGGRDLDGYTF.

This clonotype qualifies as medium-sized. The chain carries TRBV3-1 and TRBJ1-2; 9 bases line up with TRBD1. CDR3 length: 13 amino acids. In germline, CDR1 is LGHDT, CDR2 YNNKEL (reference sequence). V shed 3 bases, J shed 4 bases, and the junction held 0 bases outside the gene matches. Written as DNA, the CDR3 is TGTGCCAGCAGCCAGGGACAGGGCTATGGCTACACCTTC. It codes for CASSQGQGYGYTF.

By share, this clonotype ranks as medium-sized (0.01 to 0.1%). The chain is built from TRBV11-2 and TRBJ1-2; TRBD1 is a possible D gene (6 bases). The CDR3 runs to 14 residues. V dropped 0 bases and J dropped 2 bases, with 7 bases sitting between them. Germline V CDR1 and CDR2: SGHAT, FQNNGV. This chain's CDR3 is CASSLEDSNYGYTF. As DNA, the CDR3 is TGTGCCAGCAGCTTAGAGGACAGCAACTATGGCTACACCTTC.

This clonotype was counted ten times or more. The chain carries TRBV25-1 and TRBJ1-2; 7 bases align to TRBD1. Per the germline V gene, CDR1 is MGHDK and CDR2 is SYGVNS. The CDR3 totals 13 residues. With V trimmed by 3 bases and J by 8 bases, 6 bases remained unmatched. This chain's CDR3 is CASSDTGEGGYTF. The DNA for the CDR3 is TGTGCCAGCAGTGATACAGGGGAAGGGGGCTACACCTTC.

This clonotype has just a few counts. The CDR3 region has the DNA TGTGCCAGCAGTGAAGCACAAGAGACCCAGTACTTC. Translating it yields CASSEAQETQYF. This sequence joins TRBV2 and TRBJ2-5, with D uncertain. The length of the CDR3 is 12 residues. In germline, CDR1 is SNHLY, CDR2 FYNNEI. Trimming left V 0 bases short and J 2 bases short, with 1 base between.

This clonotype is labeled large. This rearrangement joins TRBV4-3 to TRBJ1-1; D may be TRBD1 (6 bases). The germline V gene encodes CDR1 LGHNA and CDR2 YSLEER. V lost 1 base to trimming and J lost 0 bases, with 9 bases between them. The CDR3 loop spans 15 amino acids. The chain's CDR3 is CASSQGGGLNTEAFF. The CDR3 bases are TGCGCCAGCAGCCAAGGGGGGGGGCTGAACACTGAAGCTTTCTTT.

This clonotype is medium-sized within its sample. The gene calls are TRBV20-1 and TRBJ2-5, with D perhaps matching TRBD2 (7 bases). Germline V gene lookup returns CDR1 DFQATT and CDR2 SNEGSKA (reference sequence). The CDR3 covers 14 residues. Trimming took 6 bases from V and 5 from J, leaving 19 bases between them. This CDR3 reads CSAPMGGAGETQYF. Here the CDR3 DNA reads TGCAGTGCCCCAATGGGGGGGGCGGGGGAGACCCAGTACTTC.

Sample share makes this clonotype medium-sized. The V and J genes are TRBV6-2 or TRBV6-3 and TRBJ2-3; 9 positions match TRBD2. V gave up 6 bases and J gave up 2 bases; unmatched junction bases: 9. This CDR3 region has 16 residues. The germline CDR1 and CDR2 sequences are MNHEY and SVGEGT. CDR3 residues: CASSPGLAGHTDTQYF. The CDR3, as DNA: TGTGCCAGCAGCCCCGGGCTAGCGGGGCACACAGATACGCAGTATTTT.

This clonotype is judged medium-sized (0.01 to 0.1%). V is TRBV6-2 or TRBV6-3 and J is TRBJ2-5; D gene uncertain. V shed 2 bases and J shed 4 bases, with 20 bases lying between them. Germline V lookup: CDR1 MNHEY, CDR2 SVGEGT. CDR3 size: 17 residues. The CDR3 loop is CASSYGSWSVVGETQYF. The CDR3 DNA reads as TGTGCCAGCAGTTACGGTTCGTGGAGCGTAGTAGGAGAGACCCAGTACTTC.

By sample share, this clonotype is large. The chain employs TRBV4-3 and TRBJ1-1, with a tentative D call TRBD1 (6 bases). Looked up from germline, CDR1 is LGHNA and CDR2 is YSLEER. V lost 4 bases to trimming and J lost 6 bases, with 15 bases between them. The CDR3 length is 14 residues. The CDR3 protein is CASSRSGGQPEAFF. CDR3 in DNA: TGCGCCAGCAGCCGGTCCGGGGGGCAACCTGAAGCTTTCTTT.

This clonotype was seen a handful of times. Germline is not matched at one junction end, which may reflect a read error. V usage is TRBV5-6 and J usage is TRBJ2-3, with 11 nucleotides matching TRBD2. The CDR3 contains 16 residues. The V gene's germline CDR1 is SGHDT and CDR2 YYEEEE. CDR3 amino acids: CTSSFRTSGFTDTQYF. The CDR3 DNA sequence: TGTACCAGCAGCTTCCGGACTAGCGGGTTCACAGATACGCAGTATTTT.

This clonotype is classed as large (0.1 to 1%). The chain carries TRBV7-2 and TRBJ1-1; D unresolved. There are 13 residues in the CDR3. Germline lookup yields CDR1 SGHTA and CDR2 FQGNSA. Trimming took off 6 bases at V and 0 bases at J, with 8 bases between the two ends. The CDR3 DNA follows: TGTGCCAGCAGTCGGACGGTGAACACTGAAGCTTTCTTT. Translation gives CASSRTVNTEAFF.

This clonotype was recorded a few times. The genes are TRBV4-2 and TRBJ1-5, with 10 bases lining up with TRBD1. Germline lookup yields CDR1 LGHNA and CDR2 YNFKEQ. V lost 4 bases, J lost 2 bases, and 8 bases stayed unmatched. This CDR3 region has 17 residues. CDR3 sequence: CASSLIAGTGGNQPQHF. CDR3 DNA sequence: TGTGCCAGCAGCCTCATAGCCGGGACAGGGGGCAATCAGCCCCAGCATTTT.

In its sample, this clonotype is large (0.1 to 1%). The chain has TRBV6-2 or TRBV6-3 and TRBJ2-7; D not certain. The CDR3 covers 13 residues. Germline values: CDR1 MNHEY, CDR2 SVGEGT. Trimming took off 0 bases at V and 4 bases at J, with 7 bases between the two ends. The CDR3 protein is CASSYSTRYEQYV. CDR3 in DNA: TGTGCCAGCAGTTACTCGACAAGGTACGAGCAGTACGTC.

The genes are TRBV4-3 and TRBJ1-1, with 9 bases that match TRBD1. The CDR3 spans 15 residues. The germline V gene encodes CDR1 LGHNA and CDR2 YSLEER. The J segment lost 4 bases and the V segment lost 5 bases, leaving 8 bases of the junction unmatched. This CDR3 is CASSYMTGGITEAFF. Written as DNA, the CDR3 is TGCGCCAGCAGCTATATGACAGGGGGGATCACTGAAGCTTTCTTT.

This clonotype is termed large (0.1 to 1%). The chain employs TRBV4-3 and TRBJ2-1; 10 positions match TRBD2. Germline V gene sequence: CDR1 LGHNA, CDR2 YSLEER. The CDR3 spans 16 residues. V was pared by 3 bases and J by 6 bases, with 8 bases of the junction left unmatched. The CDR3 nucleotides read TGCGCCAGCAGCCAGCCTTCTAGCGGGGGCGGCAATGAGCAGTTCTTC. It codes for CASSQPSSGGGNEQFF.

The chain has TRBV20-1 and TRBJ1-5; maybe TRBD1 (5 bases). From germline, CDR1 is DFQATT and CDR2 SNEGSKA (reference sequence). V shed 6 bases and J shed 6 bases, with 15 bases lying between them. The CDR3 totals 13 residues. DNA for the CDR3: TGCAGTGCGACAGCAGGAGAGAGTCAGCCCCAGCATTTT. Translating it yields CSATAGESQPQHF.

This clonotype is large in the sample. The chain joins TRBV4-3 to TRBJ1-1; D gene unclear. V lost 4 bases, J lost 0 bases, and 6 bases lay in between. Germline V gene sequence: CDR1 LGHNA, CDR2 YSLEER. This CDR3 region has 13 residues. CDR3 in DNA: TGCGCCAGCAGCCCTACGGTGAACACTGAAGCTTTCTTT. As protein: CASSPTVNTEAFF.

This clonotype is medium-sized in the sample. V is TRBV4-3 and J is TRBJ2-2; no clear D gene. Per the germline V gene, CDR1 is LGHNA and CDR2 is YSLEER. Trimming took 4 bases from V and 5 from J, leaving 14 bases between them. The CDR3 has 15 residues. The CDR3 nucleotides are TGCGCCAGCAGCCTCGTAGGGCGGTGGACCGGGGAGCTGTTTTTT. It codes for CASSLVGRWTGELFF.

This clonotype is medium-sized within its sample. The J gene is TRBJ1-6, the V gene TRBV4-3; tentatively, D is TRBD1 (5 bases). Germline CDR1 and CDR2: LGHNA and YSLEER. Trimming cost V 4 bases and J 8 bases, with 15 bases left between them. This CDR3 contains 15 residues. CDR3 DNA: TGCGCCAGCAGCCGATCGTCGGACAACGATTCACCCCTCCACTTT. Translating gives CASSRSSDNDSPLHF.

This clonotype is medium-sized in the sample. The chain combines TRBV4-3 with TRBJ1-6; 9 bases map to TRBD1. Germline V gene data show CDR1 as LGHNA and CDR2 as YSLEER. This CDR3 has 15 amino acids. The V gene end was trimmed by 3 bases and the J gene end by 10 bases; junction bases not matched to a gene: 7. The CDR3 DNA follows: TGCGCCAGCAGCCACTTACAGGGGGCAGGGTCACCCCTCCACTTT. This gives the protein CASSHLQGAGSPLHF.

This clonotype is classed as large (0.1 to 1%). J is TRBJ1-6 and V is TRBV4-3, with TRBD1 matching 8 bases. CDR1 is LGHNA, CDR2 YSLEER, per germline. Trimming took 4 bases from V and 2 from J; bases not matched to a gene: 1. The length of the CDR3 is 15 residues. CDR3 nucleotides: TGCGCCAGCAGCCTACAGGGGGCCTATAATTCACCCCTCCACTTT. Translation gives CASSLQGAYNSPLHF.

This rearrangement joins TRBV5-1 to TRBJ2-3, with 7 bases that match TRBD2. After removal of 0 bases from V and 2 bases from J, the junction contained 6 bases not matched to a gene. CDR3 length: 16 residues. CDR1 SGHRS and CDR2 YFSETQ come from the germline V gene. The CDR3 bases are TGCGCCAGCAGCTTGGAGGTGCGGGGGATCACAGATACGCAGTATTTT. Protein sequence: CASSLEVRGITDTQYF.

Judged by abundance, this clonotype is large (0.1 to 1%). CDR3: CASSLSRAGGQETQYF. CDR3 nucleotides: TGTGCCAGCAGCCTCTCGCGGGCGGGGGGACAAGAGACCCAGTACTTC. The rearrangement links TRBV7-8 to TRBJ2-5; 8 bases map to TRBD2. CDR3 length: 16 amino acids. With 5 bases clipped from V and 2 bases from J, the junction kept 10 bases outside the gene matches. Germline loops: CDR1 SGHVS, CDR2 FQNEAQ.

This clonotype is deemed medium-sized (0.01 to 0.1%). The CDR3 is CASSVAIRGPNGYTF. For the CDR3, the DNA is TGTGCCAGCAGCGTAGCGATCAGGGGCCCAAATGGCTACACCTTC. The chain links TRBV9 to TRBJ1-2; D possibly corresponds to TRBD1 (6 bases). Germline CDR1 reads SGDLS; CDR2 reads YYNGEE. Trimming removed 0 bases at V and 6 bases at J, with 15 bases between. CDR3 size: 15 residues. The full variable domain, rest sourced from reference TRBV9 and TRBJ1-2, is DSGVTQTPKHLITATGQRVTLRCSPRSGDLSVYWYQQSLDQGLQFLIQYYNGEERAKGNILERFSAQQFPDLHSELNLSSLELGDSALYFCASSVAIRGPNGYTFGSGTRLTVV.

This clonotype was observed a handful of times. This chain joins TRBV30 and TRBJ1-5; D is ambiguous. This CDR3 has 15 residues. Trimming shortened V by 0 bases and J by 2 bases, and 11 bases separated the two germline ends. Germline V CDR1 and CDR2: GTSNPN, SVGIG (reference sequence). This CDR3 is CAWSVQGIGNQPQHF. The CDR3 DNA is TGTGCCTGGAGTGTACAAGGTATTGGCAATCAGCCCCAGCATTTT.

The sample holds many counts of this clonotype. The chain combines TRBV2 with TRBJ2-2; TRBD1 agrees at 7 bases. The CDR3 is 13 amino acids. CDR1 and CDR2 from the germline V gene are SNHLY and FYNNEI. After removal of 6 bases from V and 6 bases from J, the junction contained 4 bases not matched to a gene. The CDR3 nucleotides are TGTGCCAGCAGGGGGCAGGGGGCCGGGGAGCTGTTTTTT. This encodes CASRGQGAGELFF.

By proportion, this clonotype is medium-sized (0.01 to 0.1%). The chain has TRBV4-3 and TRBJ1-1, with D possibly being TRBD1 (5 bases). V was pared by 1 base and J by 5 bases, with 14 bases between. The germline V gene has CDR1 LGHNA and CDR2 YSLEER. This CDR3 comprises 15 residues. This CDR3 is CASSQVAAGGTEAFF. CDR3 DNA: TGCGCCAGCAGCCAAGTTGCTGCGGGGGGAACTGAAGCTTTCTTT.

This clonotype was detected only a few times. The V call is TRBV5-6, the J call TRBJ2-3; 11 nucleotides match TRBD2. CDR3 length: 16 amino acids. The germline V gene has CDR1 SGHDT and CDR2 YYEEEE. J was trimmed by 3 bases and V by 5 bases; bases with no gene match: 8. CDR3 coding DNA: TGTGCCAGCAGTTCCCCACTAGCGGGGGAAACAGATACGCAGTATTTT. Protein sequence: CASSSPLAGETDTQYF. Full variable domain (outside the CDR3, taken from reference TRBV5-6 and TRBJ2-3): DAGVTQSPTHLIKTRGQQVTLRCSPKSGHDTVSWYQQALGQGPQFIFQYYEEEERQRGNFPDRFSGHQFPNYSSELNVNALLLGDSALYLCASSSPLAGETDTQYFGPGTRLTVL.

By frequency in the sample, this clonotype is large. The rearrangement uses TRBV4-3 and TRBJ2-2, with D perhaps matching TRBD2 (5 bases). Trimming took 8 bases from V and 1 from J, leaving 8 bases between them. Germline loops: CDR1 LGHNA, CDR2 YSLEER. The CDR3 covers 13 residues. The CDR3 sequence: CASGGLNTGELFF. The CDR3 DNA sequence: TGCGCCAGCGGAGGACTGAACACCGGGGAGCTGTTTTTT.

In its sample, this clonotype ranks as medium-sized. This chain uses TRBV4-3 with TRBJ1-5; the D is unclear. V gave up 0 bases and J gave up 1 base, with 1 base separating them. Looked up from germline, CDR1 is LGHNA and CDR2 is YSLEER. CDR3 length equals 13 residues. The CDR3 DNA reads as TGCGCCAGCAGCCAAGAAAGCAATCAGCCCCAGCATTTT. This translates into CASSQESNQPQHF.